This paragraph covers one T cell receptor (beta chain) sequence. Its antigen remains unidentified. PCR primers comprised 60 Vbeta and 13 Jbeta primers. Sequencing was performed with immunoSEQ multiplex PCR; in TCRdb, only in-frame clones are kept and a portion is missing. This table holds 120,000 or so clones, 75% found once. The entry originates in a study of cytomegalovirus exposure and HLA in healthy donors. The wider study: From HLA-typed donors, an early data release held some 80 million unique TCRs. General study results and limits: The study recorded around 160 TCR beta chains that were cytomegalovirus-associated. Published work reported that the classifier diagnosed cytomegalovirus status with high specificity and sensitivity.

V was pared by 6 bases and J by 6 bases, with 11 bases between. The V gene's germline CDR1 is MNHEY and CDR2 SMNVEV (reference sequence). The CDR3 contains 13 residues. Sequencing was performed on PBMCs. J is TRBJ2-2 and V is TRBV27; TRBD2 is a possible D gene (6 bases). This TCR derives from a woman in her fifties or sixties in good health and CMV-seronegative. The CDR3 protein is CASSPWRAGELFF. The CDR3 DNA sequence: TGTGCCAGCAGCCCGTGGAGGGCCGGGGAGCTGTTTTTT.